Listed below are T cell receptor beta chains from one sample, sequenced in a study of cytomegalovirus exposure and HLA in healthy donors. Libraries were prepared by immunoSEQ multiplex PCR; TCRdb keeps only in-frame clonotypes and omits some of them. The sample includes 120,000 to 150,000 clones, about 80% of them seen just once. Material for sequencing was PBMCs. The receptors were sampled from a woman in her thirties or forties in good health and CMV-seronegative. Both conserved end residues are part of each CDR3. The D gene is left open where the match is weak. For some rows the clone size is stated as once, few or many, or as a class when expanded; others skip it.

>-|TRBV6-5|-|TRBJ1-2
TGTGCCAGCAGGGGTCCGGGAGTCAACTATGGCTACACCTTC
CASRGPGVNYGYTF
>-|TRBV19|-|TRBJ1-5
TGTGCCAGTAGGACTCCGGGGGGCGATCAGCCCCAGCATTTT
CASRTPGGDQPQHF
>few|TRBV5-5|TRBD1|TRBJ1-5
TGTGCCAGCAGCTTGAGTGGGACAGGGGCTGGGGGTCAGCCCCAGCATTTT
CASSLSGTGAGGQPQHF
>-|TRBV28|-|TRBJ1-2
TGTGCCAGCAGTTCTGGGGGGAACTATGGCTACACCTTC
CASSSGGNYGYTF
>-|TRBV15|TRBD1|TRBJ2-7
TGTGCCACCAGCAAAGGACAGGAGGTTTCCTACGAGCAGTACTTC
CATSKGQEVSYEQYF
>once|TRBV10-3|TRBD1|TRBJ2-7
TGTGCCATCAGAACCACAGGGGGGACTTACGAGCAGTACTTC
CAIRTTGGTYEQYF
>-|TRBV10-1|-|TRBJ1-4
TGCGCCAGCAGCCGAGGGATTAATGAAAAACTGTTTTTT
CASSRGINEKLFF
>-|TRBV29-1|TRBD1|TRBJ2-7
TGCAGCGTCGGGACAGGGTTTAGATACGAGCAGTACTTC
CSVGTGFRYEQYF
>-|TRBV4-2|TRBD2|TRBJ2-3
TGTGCCAGCAGCCGGGTGACTAGCGGGACGACAGATACGCAGTATTTT
CASSRVTSGTTDTQYF
>once|TRBV30|TRBD1|TRBJ1-2
TGTGCCTGGGGGATGGGTCAGGGGGCGGGCGGCTACACCTTC
CAWGMGQGAGGYTF
>-|TRBV7-9|-|TRBJ2-1
TGTGCCAGCAGCCAAACGGACTCCCTCTCCTACAATGAGCAGTTCTTC
CASSQTDSLSYNEQFF
>-|TRBV5-5|TRBD1|TRBJ1-5
TGTGCCAGCAGCATTGCCGGGACAGGGAATCAGCCCCAGCATTTT
CASSIAGTGNQPQHF
>-|TRBV4-3|TRBD1|TRBJ2-4
TGCGCCAGCAGCCTAGCACCCCCGGGACAGTTTTCCGTTCAGTACTTC
CASSLAPPGQFSVQYF
>-|TRBV30|TRBD1|TRBJ1-5
TGTGCCTGGAGTGTAGGTCGGACAGGGGGGAATCAGCCCCAGCATTTT
CAWSVGRTGGNQPQHF
>once|TRBV9|-|TRBJ2-1
TGTGCCAGCAGCAACGGACTTTTGGAGGTCTACAATGAGCAGTTCTTC
CASSNGLLEVYNEQFF
>-|TRBV12-5|-|TRBJ1-5
TGTGCTAGTGGTTTGAAGATGGGAGGGAATCAGCCCCAGCATTTT
CASGLKMGGNQPQHF
>-|TRBV19|-|TRBJ2-2
TGTGCCAGTAGATCGGGTTTGCCCGGGGAGCTGTTTTTT
CASRSGLPGELFF
>-|TRBV2|-|TRBJ1-2
TGTGCCAGCAGTGGGGGGCAGCGGATAAGCAACTATGGCTACACCTTC
CASSGGQRISNYGYTF
>-|TRBV11-2|TRBD2|TRBJ2-3
TGTGCCAGCAGCTCCCCTAACCGGGACTACGTACAGTTCACGCAGTATTTT
CASSSPNRDYVQFTQYF
>-|TRBV9|-|TRBJ2-3
TGTGCCAGCAGCGGGGGGGACTTTTCAGATACGCAGTATTTT
CASSGGDFSDTQYF
>-|TRBV28|-|TRBJ1-5
TGTGGAGTAGGCAATCAGCCCCAGCATTTT
CGVGNQPQHF
>once|TRBV19|-|TRBJ2-7
TGTGCCAGTAGTATATCCCGACAGGTTACCTACGAGCAGTACTTC
CASSISRQVTYEQYF
>-|TRBV13|-|TRBJ1-3
TGTGCCAGCAGCTCGCAGGGTAGGGGAAACACCATATATTTT
CASSSQGRGNTIYF
>-|TRBV12-5|TRBD2|TRBJ2-1
TGTGCTAGTGGTTTGTTGGTAGCGGGAGTTCGCGAGCAGTTCTTC
CASGLLVAGVREQFF
>few|TRBV27|TRBD2|TRBJ2-2
TGTGCCAGCAGTTTATGGCTAGCGGGAGTGCACACCGGGGAGCTGTTTTTT
CASSLWLAGVHTGELFF
>-|TRBV6-5|-|TRBJ2-3
TGTGCCAGCAGTTACGCGGGTAGAGGCACAGATACGCAGTATTTT
CASSYAGRGTDTQYF
>-|TRBV7-2|-|TRBJ2-3
TGTGCCAGCAGCCCCGACCTAGGCGGTACGCAGTATTTT
CASSPDLGGTQYF
>-|TRBV11-2|-|TRBJ1-1
TGTGCCAGCAGCCAAGGGGCTAACACTGAAGCTTTCTTT
CASSQGANTEAFF
>-|TRBV6-4|TRBD1|TRBJ2-7
TGTGCCACTTGGGACAGTGTCATGAATAACGAGCAGTACTTC
CATWDSVMNNEQYF
>-|TRBV5-4|TRBD1|TRBJ2-1
TGTGCCAGCAGCGTAGGGACAGGGATCCACAATGAGCAGTTCTTC
CASSVGTGIHNEQFF
>once|TRBV10-3|-|TRBJ1-5
TGTGCCATCAGTGATTCGGTGGGGAACAGGGGCAATCAGCCCCAGCATTTT
CAISDSVGNRGNQPQHF
>-|TRBV19|TRBD2|TRBJ2-3
TGTGCCAGTAGTTCACCGGGACTAGCGGACACAGATACGCAGTATTTT
CASSSPGLADTDTQYF
>few|TRBV19|TRBD2|TRBJ2-1
TGTGCCAGAACCGGGACTAGCAGACAGTACAATGAGCAGTTCTTC
CARTGTSRQYNEQFF
>-|TRBV9|TRBD2|TRBJ2-1
TGTGCCAGCAGCCCAAGACTAGCGGGAGGGATATACAATGAGCAGTTCTTC
CASSPRLAGGIYNEQFF
>-|TRBV5-1|TRBD2|TRBJ2-1
TGCGCCAGCATTATTTCGGCGGGAGTCGGTAATGAGCAGTTCTTC
CASIISAGVGNEQFF
>once|TRBV2|TRBD1|TRBJ1-2
TGTGCCAGCAGTCTACCGACAGGGTATGGCTACACCTTC
CASSLPTGYGYTF
>-|TRBV7-6|-|TRBJ2-3
TGTGCCAGCAGGCCAAGGGAGCGGATCACAGATACGCAGTATTTT
CASRPRERITDTQYF
>-|TRBV6-6|-|TRBJ1-3
TGTGCCAGCAGTCCTTTAGTCACCATATATTTT
CASSPLVTIYF
>-|TRBV19|TRBD1|TRBJ1-2
TGTGCCAGTAGTCCAGGACAGGGAAACGCACCCACCTTC
CASSPGQGNAPTF
>-|TRBV7-9|-|TRBJ1-2
TGTGCCAGCAGCTTCACCACTGGCGGGAATGGCTACACCTTC
CASSFTTGGNGYTF
>-|TRBV30|-|TRBJ1-4
TGTGCCTGGAGTGTAACGAGGGGGGGCCATGAAAAACTGTTTTTT
CAWSVTRGGHEKLFF
>-|TRBV28|TRBD1|TRBJ1-2
TGTGCCAGCGTTTTTCCCGGGACAGGGGGCGGTGGCTACACCTTC
CASVFPGTGGGGYTF
>once|TRBV9|-|TRBJ1-3
TGTGCCAGCAGCGCCCAGACAAGCTCTGGAAACACCATATATTTT
CASSAQTSSGNTIYF
>-|TRBV27|TRBD2|TRBJ2-1
TGTGCCAGCAGTAGACTAGCGGGATCTATCTCCTACAATGAGCAGTTCTTC
CASSRLAGSISYNEQFF
>-|TRBV28|-|TRBJ2-3
TGTGCCAGCAGCCTCCCCGGGGGAGGCACAGATACGCAGTATTTT
CASSLPGGGTDTQYF
>-|TRBV7-2|TRBD2|TRBJ2-7
TGTGCCAGCAGCTCCCCGACTAGCGGGAGAGCTAAGGCCTACGAGCAGTACTTC
CASSSPTSGRAKAYEQYF
>few|TRBV28|-|TRBJ1-1
TGTGCCAGCAGCAACCCCGGGGGGTCCAACACTGAAGCTTTCTTT
CASSNPGGSNTEAFF
>-|TRBV19|TRBD1|TRBJ1-2
TGTGCCAGTAGTCCCCGGACAGGGGGGAGGTATGGCTACACCTTC
CASSPRTGGRYGYTF
>-|TRBV5-6|-|TRBJ2-7
TGTGCCAGCAGCCCGGAAGGGGGCTACGAGCAGTACTTC
CASSPEGGYEQYF
>-|TRBV28|-|TRBJ1-2
TGTGCCAGCAGTTCCCCGGGGGGCTACACCTTC
CASSSPGGYTF